This T cell receptor (beta chain) came from a study of cytomegalovirus exposure and HLA in healthy donors. Study-level background: The same platform was used for the 90 to 150 validation repertoires and the 650 to 800 first-cohort repertoires, a later analysis reported.

Some clones are missing from TCRdb's copy, which holds only in-frame ones; the method was immunoSEQ multiplex PCR. The profile covers 65,000 to 80,000 clones, with 94% appearing a single time and approximately 3.3% taken by the ten largest. Study-level findings and limits: Reportedly, cytomegalovirus status was diagnosed with high sensitivity and specificity. The authors listed 180 or so TCR beta chains as cytomegalovirus-associated.

For this clone: Its antigen is currently unknown.

This CDR3 has 15 amino acids. V trimming: 2 bases; J trimming: 3 bases; junction bases outside the gene matches: 3. Germline assignment: CDR1 MGHRA and CDR2 YSYEKL. Material: PBMCs. The receptor comes from a woman aged 18-29 years in good health and CMV-seropositive. The V call is TRBV4-1, the J call TRBJ1-5, with 8 bases aligning to TRBD1. CDR3 protein: CASSQPGQVNQPQHF. CDR3 bases: TGCGCCAGCAGCCAACCGGGACAGGTCAATCAGCCCCAGCATTTT.